These T cell receptor beta chains were read from a single sample in a study of cytomegalovirus exposure and HLA in healthy donors. Profiled with immunoSEQ multiplex PCR; TCRdb holds only in-frame clones, not every one. The table lists 100,000 to 150,000 clones, 85% to 90% of them singletons. Sequencing input: PBMCs. The receptors shown here come from a man younger than 45 in good health and CMV-seronegative. The CDR3 runs from the conserved cysteine through the conserved F or W. The D gene is left open where the match is weak. Clone size appears in some rows only: once, few, many, or a class for an expanded clone.

V gene	clone size	J gene	D gene	CDR3 protein	CDR3 DNA
TRBV5-8	-	TRBJ1-2	TRBD1	CASRLTGGYGYTF	TGTGCCAGCAGACTCACAGGGGGCTATGGCTACACCTTC
TRBV15	-	TRBJ2-7	TRBD2	CATSRAVGTSGLPYEQYF	TGTGCCACCAGCAGAGCCGTCGGGACTAGCGGACTACCCTACGAGCAGTACTTC
TRBV9	-	TRBJ2-5	TRBD2	CASSVKPAGLAGGETQYF	TGTGCCAGCAGCGTAAAGCCTGCGGGACTAGCGGGAGGAGAGACCCAGTACTTC
TRBV25-1	-	TRBJ2-4	-	CASSEAGQRNIQYF	TGTGCCAGCAGTGAAGCGGGACAGAGAAACATTCAGTACTTC
TRBV5-4	-	TRBJ2-2	-	CASSLLYTGELFF	TGTGCCAGCAGCTTGCTGTACACCGGGGAGCTGTTTTTT
TRBV19	-	TRBJ1-5	-	CATAPWDNNQPQHF	TGTGCCACCGCGCCCTGGGACAACAATCAGCCCCAGCATTTT
TRBV6-6	-	TRBJ2-3	-	CASRRRQDTDTQYF	TGTGCCAGCAGGCGGCGACAGGACACAGATACGCAGTATTTT
TRBV6-1	-	TRBJ2-7	TRBD1	CASTGQGVNEQYF	TGTGCCAGCACTGGACAGGGAGTCAACGAGCAGTACTTC
TRBV27	-	TRBJ2-1	TRBD1	CASSLRDRINEQFF	TGTGCCAGCAGCCTCCGGGACAGGATCAATGAGCAGTTCTTC
TRBV12-5	-	TRBJ2-1	-	CASGGLPSSYNEQFF	TGTGCTAGTGGGGGACTCCCGAGCTCCTACAATGAGCAGTTCTTC
TRBV2	once	TRBJ1-2	TRBD1	CASSDLYGGQGTYGYTF	TGTGCCAGTAGTGATCTCTACGGAGGACAGGGGACCTATGGCTACACCTTC
TRBV5-1	-	TRBJ2-5	-	CASSFGRGTEETQYF	TGCGCCAGCAGCTTCGGAAGGGGGACCGAAGAGACCCAGTACTTC
TRBV10-1	-	TRBJ2-7	TRBD2	CASSPGGSREQYF	TGCGCCAGCAGTCCCGGGGGGTCTCGGGAGCAGTACTTC
TRBV10-3	few	TRBJ1-2	-	CAIYSDQPGSYGYTF	TGTGCCATCTATTCAGACCAACCCGGGAGTTATGGCTACACCTTC
TRBV30	-	TRBJ2-5	-	CAWSPGFTGNQETQYF	TGTGCCTGGAGTCCAGGATTCACAGGGAACCAAGAGACCCAGTACTTC
TRBV4-1	-	TRBJ2-7	TRBD2	CASSQFELAASYEQYF	TGCGCCAGCAGCCAATTTGAACTAGCGGCCTCCTACGAGCAGTACTTC
TRBV5-1	-	TRBJ2-3	-	CASTSSRGTDTQYF	TGCGCCAGCACTAGCTCCCGAGGCACAGATACGCAGTATTTT
TRBV5-6	-	TRBJ1-2	TRBD1	CASSLGTGRGRQGYTF	TGTGCCAGCAGCTTGGGGACAGGGAGGGGACGGCAGGGCTACACCTTC
TRBV30	few	TRBJ1-2	-	CAWMQGNNYGYTF	TGTGCCTGGATGCAGGGAAATAACTATGGCTACACCTTC
TRBV5-1	once	TRBJ1-2	-	CASSPSRGNYGYTF	TGCGCCAGCAGTCCCTCCCGGGGGAACTATGGCTACACCTTC
TRBV7-7	-	TRBJ2-1	-	CASSLDGGPNEQFF	TGTGCCAGCAGCTTAGACGGGGGGCCGAATGAGCAGTTCTTC
TRBV30	-	TRBJ2-1	TRBD2	CAWRASGGSGNEQFF	TGTGCCTGGAGGGCTAGCGGGGGGAGCGGCAATGAGCAGTTCTTC
TRBV4-3	-	TRBJ2-1	-	CASSQELANYNEQFF	TGCGCCAGCAGCCAAGAACTAGCCAACTACAATGAGCAGTTCTTC
TRBV2	few	TRBJ2-1	TRBD2	CASSANSAGVATGVQFF	TGTGCCAGCAGCGCCAACTCCGCGGGGGTCGCGACGGGGGTGCAGTTCTTC
TRBV23-1	-	TRBJ2-2	TRBD1	CASSQGTGVTGELFF	TGCGCCAGCAGTCAAGGGACAGGGGTAACCGGGGAGCTGTTTTTT
TRBV4-1	-	TRBJ2-1	TRBD2	CASSQDSLARSSYNEQFF	TGCGCCAGCAGCCAGGATTCACTAGCGAGGAGCTCCTACAATGAGCAGTTCTTC
TRBV30	-	TRBJ2-3	TRBD2	CAWQKRESYTDTQYF	TGTGCCTGGCAAAAGCGGGAATCCTACACAGATACGCAGTATTTT
TRBV5-1	-	TRBJ1-1	-	CASSLGGTGATEAFF	TGCGCCAGCAGCTTGGGAGGGACTGGAGCCACTGAAGCTTTCTTT
TRBV5-1	-	TRBJ2-4	-	CASSFPRGAGTKNIQYF	TGCGCCAGCAGCTTCCCCCGGGGGGCAGGGACCAAAAACATTCAGTACTTC
TRBV9	-	TRBJ2-1	-	CASSVRLEDNEQFF	TGTGCCAGCAGCGTTAGACTAGAAGACAATGAGCAGTTCTTC
TRBV18	few	TRBJ1-6	-	CASSALEVNSPLHF	TGTGCCAGCTCAGCTTTAGAGGTCAATTCACCCCTCCACTTT
TRBV21-1	-	TRBJ1-1	-	CASSAPGGRGNTEAFF	TGTGCCAGCAGCGCCCCGGGGGGGCGGGGGAACACTGAAGCTTTCTTT
TRBV27	few	TRBJ1-5	TRBD1	CASSQGGSNQPQHF	TGTGCCAGCAGCCAGGGGGGCTCGAATCAGCCCCAGCATTTT
TRBV18	-	TRBJ2-1	-	CASSPPTRWRDEQFF	TGTGCCAGCTCACCTCCGACTCGGTGGAGGGATGAGCAGTTCTTC
TRBV7-9	-	TRBJ1-6	-	CASSLLPGDSPLHF	TGTGCCAGCAGCTTATTGCCAGGGGACTCACCCCTCCACTTT
TRBV28	-	TRBJ1-3	TRBD1	CASTLTGQGSGNTIYF	TGTGCCAGCACCTTGACGGGACAGGGATCTGGAAACACCATATATTTT
TRBV6-1	once	TRBJ2-4	TRBD1	CASSGVQGLGIQYF	TGTGCCAGCAGTGGTGTACAGGGGCTCGGCATTCAGTACTTC
TRBV2	-	TRBJ1-6	-	CASLSWAGPRSPLHF	TGTGCCAGCCTTTCCTGGGCAGGGCCAAGGTCACCCCTCCACTTT
TRBV15	-	TRBJ1-5	-	CATSRHTDLSPQHF	TGTGCCACCAGCAGACACACAGACCTCTCGCCCCAGCATTTT
TRBV30	-	TRBJ2-7	-	CAWSSREYEQYF	TGTGCCTGGAGTTCAAGAGAATACGAGCAGTACTTC
TRBV7-6	once	TRBJ1-2	TRBD1	CASSSDPGTGGGYTF	TGTGCCAGCAGCTCCGATCCCGGGACAGGTGGCGGCTACACCTTC
TRBV5-1	-	TRBJ1-6	-	CASSWAGGLGNSPLHF	TGCGCCAGCAGCTGGGCAGGAGGTTTAGGTAATTCACCCCTCCACTTT
TRBV4-3	-	TRBJ2-1	-	CASSQHHRTFSVQFF	TGCGCCAGCAGCCAGCACCACAGGACATTTTCGGTACAGTTCTTC
TRBV5-1	-	TRBJ2-2	TRBD1	CASSIGQGSTGELFF	TGCGCCAGCAGCATCGGACAGGGGAGCACCGGGGAGCTGTTTTTT